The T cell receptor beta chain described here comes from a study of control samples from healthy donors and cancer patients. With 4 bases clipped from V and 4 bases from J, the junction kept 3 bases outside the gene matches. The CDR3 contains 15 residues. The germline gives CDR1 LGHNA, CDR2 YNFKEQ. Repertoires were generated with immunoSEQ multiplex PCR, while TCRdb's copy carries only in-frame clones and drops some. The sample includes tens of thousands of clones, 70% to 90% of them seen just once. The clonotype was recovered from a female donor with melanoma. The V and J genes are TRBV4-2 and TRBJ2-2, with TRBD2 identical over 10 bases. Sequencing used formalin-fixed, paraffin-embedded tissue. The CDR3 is CASSPRTSGTGELFF. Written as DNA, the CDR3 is TGTGCCAGCAGCCCCCGGACTAGCGGCACCGGGGAGCTGTTTTTT.